What follows are 9 T cell receptor beta chains derived from one specimen sequenced in a study of CD8+ T cells in alopecia areata. Treatment indicated: oral pan-JAK inhibitor, 5-10 mg twice daily. The authors extracted RNA and reverse transcribed it into cDNA as the sequencing template. The method was immunoSEQ multiplex PCR; TCRdb's version includes in-frame clones alone and lacks a portion of them. The repertoire has roughly 120,000 clones, roughly three fifths of them found once; the top ten carry less than 15%. Sequenced material: CD8+ T cells sorted from blood, taken at week 24, from a patient treated with tofacitinib. The receptors come from a human donor with alopecia areata.

This clone was seen once. V usage is TRBV27 and J usage is TRBJ1-1, with 8 bases identical to TRBD1. CDR3 size: 14 residues. The V gene end was trimmed by 2 bases and the J gene end by 4 bases; junction bases not matched to a gene: 3. Germline assignment: CDR1 MNHEY and CDR2 SMNVEV (reference sequence). CDR3 coding DNA: TGTGCCAGCAGTTTAACAGGGGGGACCACTGAAGCTTTCTTT. This gives the protein CASSLTGGTTEAFF.

V and J are TRBV5-1 and TRBJ2-7, with D uncertain. V lost 2 bases, J lost 0 bases, and 6 bases lay in between. Germline V CDR1 and CDR2: SGHRS, YFSETQ. This CDR3 is built from 13 residues. The CDR3 bases are TGCGCCAGCAGCTTTGGGTTCTCCTACGAGCAGTACTTC. Protein: CASSFGFSYEQYF.

The chain joins TRBV13 to TRBJ2-7; 14 bases are shared with TRBD2. In germline, CDR1 is PRHDT, CDR2 FYEKMQ (reference sequence). V was pared by 5 bases and J by 2 bases, with 5 bases of the junction left unmatched. The CDR3 consists of 16 residues. CDR3 sequence: CASSPRLAGGTYEQYF. CDR3 DNA: TGTGCCAGCAGCCCCCGACTAGCGGGGGGGACCTACGAGCAGTACTTC.

CDR3 DNA: TGTGCCAGCAGCTTAATGACGGACGAGCAGTACTTC. Translating it yields CASSLMTDEQYF. The chain carries TRBV13 and TRBJ2-7; D is unresolved. Trimming removed 2 bases from V and 5 bases from J, with 7 bases in between. Germline CDR1 is PRHDT and CDR2 is FYEKMQ (reference sequence). This CDR3 is built from 12 residues.

V and J are TRBV4-1 and TRBJ2-2, with D perhaps matching TRBD1 (6 bases). The CDR3 is 14 amino acids. Germline-derived CDR1 and CDR2 are MGHRA and YSYEKL. V was pared by 1 base and J by 9 bases, with 12 bases between. The CDR3 region is CASSQVGRGRELFF. The CDR3 DNA follows: TGCGCCAGCAGCCAAGTGGGCAGGGGCCGGGAGCTGTTTTTT.

The chain uses TRBV5-1 and TRBJ1-1; TRBD1 aligns across 9 bases. The CDR3 has 14 amino acids. Germline lookup yields CDR1 SGHRS and CDR2 YFSETQ. Unmatched junction bases numbered 2, after V lost 4 bases and J lost 1 base. CDR3 DNA sequence: TGCGCCAGCAGCCTACAGGGGGCGAACACTGAAGCTTTCTTT. Residues: CASSLQGANTEAFF.

As to this clone: One end of the junction fails to match germline, which may point to a read error. This rearrangement joins TRBV11-2 to TRBJ2-1; no clear D. The CDR3 has 14 residues. Germline V gene lookup returns CDR1 SGHAT and CDR2 FQNNGV. CDR3 loop: CASSQRSGYNEQFF. The CDR3 region has the DNA TGCGCCAGCAGCCAAAGATCGGGTTACAATGAGCAGTTCTTC. Full variable domain (outside the CDR3, taken from reference TRBV11-2 and TRBJ2-1): EAGVAQSPRYKIIEKRQSVAFWCNPISGHATLYWYQQILGQGPKLLIQFQNNGVVDDSQLPKDRFSAERLKGVDSTLKIQPAKLEDSAVYLCASSQRSGYNEQFFGPGTRLTVL.

The rearrangement links TRBV15 to TRBJ2-6; D call uncertain. The V gene's germline CDR1 is LNHNV and CDR2 YYDKDF (reference sequence). The CDR3 contains 13 residues. Trimming removed 3 bases at V and 4 bases at J, with 4 bases between. Written as DNA, the CDR3 is TGTGCCACCAGCAGCGACGGGGCCAACGTCCTGACTTTC. It translates to CATSSDGANVLTF.

The chain is built from TRBV9 and TRBJ2-5; 10 positions agree with TRBD2. The V segment lost 3 bases and the J segment 5 bases; nucleotides outside the gene matches: 4. The germline gives CDR1 SGDLS, CDR2 YYNGEE. The CDR3 covers 14 residues. The DNA of the CDR3 is TGTGCCAGCAGCGCTAGCGGGGGTTGGGAGACCCAGTACTTC. This codes for CASSASGGWETQYF.